Listed here are 23 T cell receptor beta chains from one sample, sequenced in a study of T cell responses to AZD1222 COVID-19 vaccine. Clones were read by immunoSEQ multiplex PCR, and TCRdb kept only the in-frame ones, dropping some. The table shows around 100,000 clones, with roughly 85% occurring only once. The sequences come from peripheral blood, collected 28 days after the second AZD1222 dose. These receptors originate from an adult who received the AZD1222 COVID-19 vaccine.

The genes are TRBV9 and TRBJ1-5; no firm D call. This CDR3 spans 15 amino acids. Germline CDR1 SGDLS, CDR2 YYNGEE. V was shortened by 0 bases and J by 2 bases, with 9 bases between the two germline ends. The CDR3 DNA follows: TGTGCCAGCAGCGTAGCTTACAGCCGCAATCAGCCCCAGCATTTT. This gives the protein CASSVAYSRNQPQHF.

The chain couples TRBV6-1 to TRBJ2-7, with D perhaps being TRBD1 or TRBD2 (5 bases each). CDR1 and CDR2 from the germline V gene are MNHNS and SASEGT. The CDR3 contains 13 residues. The germline V and J ends were trimmed by 1 base and 6 bases, with 10 bases remaining between them. The CDR3 reads CASSEGGAGEQYF. The CDR3, as DNA: TGTGCCAGCAGTGAAGGAGGGGCAGGCGAGCAGTACTTC.

The gene calls are TRBV6-5 and TRBJ1-1; no clear D gene. Germline assignment: CDR1 MNHEY and CDR2 SVGAGI. V was trimmed by 2 bases and J by 0 bases, leaving 13 bases between them. This CDR3 has 16 amino acids. CDR3 DNA: TGTGCCAGCAGTTACCTGGCAGGACTCATGAACACTGAAGCTTTCTTT. Amino acids: CASSYLAGLMNTEAFF.

The rearrangement joins TRBV6-4 to TRBJ2-5, with 14 positions matching TRBD2. Germline assignment: CDR1 MRHNA and CDR2 SNTAGT. Unmatched junction bases numbered 8, after V lost 0 bases and J lost 5 bases. The length of the CDR3 is 18 residues. The CDR3 DNA follows: TGTGCCAGCAGTGACTCCCGACTAGCGGGAGGGCCTGGGGAGACCCAGTACTTC. Translated: CASSDSRLAGGPGETQYF.

This clone was recorded only once. V and J are TRBV7-2 and TRBJ2-1; D is possibly TRBD1 (7 bases). The CDR3 totals 14 residues. Trimming shortened V by 5 bases and J by 9 bases, and 17 bases separated the two germline ends. CDR1 SGHTA and CDR2 FQGNSA come from the germline V gene. The CDR3 sequence is CASSRDSRRGEQFF. In nucleotides, the CDR3 is TGTGCCAGCAGCCGGGACAGCCGGAGGGGTGAGCAGTTCTTC. Based on the CDR3 plus reference TRBV7-2 and TRBJ2-1, the full variable domain is GAGVSQSPSNKVTEKGKDVELRCDPISGHTALYWYRQSLGQGLEFLIYFQGNSAPDKSGLPSDRFSAERTGGSVSTLTIQRTQQEDSAVYLCASSRDSRRGEQFFGPGTRLTVL.

The CDR3 nucleotides are TGTGCCAGCTCCACCGGCCGGGGGGGAAGTTACGAGCAGTACTTC. It translates to CASSTGRGGSYEQYF. J is TRBJ2-7 and V is TRBV18, with 8 bases matching TRBD2. The CDR3 is made up of 15 amino acids. CDR1 and CDR2 (germline): KGHSH, LQKENI. V was pared by 6 bases and J by 4 bases, with 11 bases of the junction left unmatched.

The chain carries TRBV27 and TRBJ2-7; 11 nucleotides line up with TRBD2. Germline V gives CDR1 MNHEY, CDR2 SMNVEV (reference sequence). This CDR3 comprises 19 residues. V was clipped by 9 bases and J by 0 bases; unmatched bases: 19. The CDR3 protein is CASTRDGRLAGWSSYEQYF. The CDR3 DNA follows: TGTGCCAGTACAAGGGACGGCAGACTAGCGGGATGGAGCTCCTACGAGCAGTACTTC.

The chain couples TRBV27 to TRBJ2-2; D might be TRBD2 (6 bases). V was clipped by 1 base and J by 7 bases, with 13 bases between them. This CDR3 contains 15 residues. CDR1 and CDR2 (germline): MNHEY, SMNVEV (reference sequence). The CDR3 region has the DNA TGTGCCAGCAGTTTATTTGAGGGGCGGGGCGGGGAGCTGTTTTTT. It codes for CASSLFEGRGGELFF.

The rearrangement links TRBV12-3 or TRBV12-4 to TRBJ1-2; perhaps TRBD1 as D (6 bases). Trimming left V 6 bases short and J 4 bases short, with 12 bases between. The CDR3 length is 13 residues. The CDR3 nucleotides are TGTGCCAGCAGCCGCGGACAGCTCTATGGCTACACCTTC. It is translated as CASSRGQLYGYTF.

J is TRBJ1-6 and V is TRBV4-1; no firm D call. From germline, CDR1 is MGHRA and CDR2 YSYEKL. V shed 1 base and J shed 3 bases, with 13 bases lying between them. The CDR3 totals 17 residues. The CDR3 DNA follows: TGCGCCAGCAGCCAAGGGCCCCCGTTCCTCTATAATTCACCCCTCCACTTT. This codes for CASSQGPPFLYNSPLHF.

V usage is TRBV19 and J usage is TRBJ2-1; D ambiguous. Trimming removed 2 bases at V and 3 bases at J, with 5 bases between. The CDR3 totals 13 residues. CDR1 and CDR2 (germline): LNHDA, SQIVND (reference sequence). In DNA form, the CDR3 reads TGTGCCAGTAGTATACTGATCTACAATGAGCAGTTCTTC. Translating gives CASSILIYNEQFF.

This clone was observed once. The gene calls are TRBV28 and TRBJ2-3, with D perhaps being TRBD1 or TRBD2 (5 bases each). V was cut by 2 bases and J by 3 bases, with 15 bases left in between. Germline V gene lookup returns CDR1 MDHEN and CDR2 SYDVKM. The CDR3 contains 16 residues. CDR3: CASSLMEGTGTDTQYF. The CDR3, as DNA: TGTGCCAGCAGTTTAATGGAAGGGACGGGGACAGATACGCAGTATTTT.

The chain has TRBV10-3 and TRBJ2-7, with 9 bases that match TRBD1. J was trimmed by 2 bases and V by 6 bases; bases with no gene match: 11. CDR1 and CDR2 from the germline V gene are ENHRY and SYGVKD. The CDR3 is made up of 16 amino acids. The DNA of the CDR3 is TGTGCCATCAGCCCCTTTGTGGGACAGGGCCCCTACGAGCAGTACTTC. Residues: CAISPFVGQGPYEQYF.

The chain has TRBV24-1 and TRBJ2-3; the match to TRBD2 covers 11 bases. Unmatched junction bases numbered 1, after V lost 9 bases and J lost 3 bases. Germline V CDR1 and CDR2: KGHDR, SFDVKD. The CDR3 length is 13 residues. The chain's CDR3 is CATGTSGTDTQYF. The CDR3 coding sequence is TGTGCCACCGGGACTAGCGGAACAGATACGCAGTATTTT.

The rearrangement joins TRBV4-1 to TRBJ2-7; D is perhaps TRBD1 or TRBD2 (5 bases each). The V gene's germline CDR1 is MGHRA and CDR2 YSYEKL. V lost 0 bases to trimming and J lost 2 bases, with 8 bases between them. The CDR3 length is 14 residues. CDR3 bases: TGCGCCAGCAGCCAAGAATGGGGGACCTACGAGCAGTACTTC. Amino acids: CASSQEWGTYEQYF.

The chain joins TRBV19 to TRBJ1-1; 7 bases fit TRBD1. In germline, CDR1 is LNHDA, CDR2 SQIVND (reference sequence). Trimming cost V 5 bases and J 2 bases; bases outside gene matches: 2. The CDR3 runs 13 residues. The CDR3 nucleotides are TGTGCCAGTAGTCGACAGGGAAACACTGAAGCTTTCTTT. Protein sequence: CASSRQGNTEAFF.

The V and J genes are TRBV7-2 and TRBJ2-3; D is possibly TRBD2 (5 bases). Trimming pared 1 base from V and 0 bases from J, leaving 8 bases between. The CDR3 is 15 residues long. Germline V lookup: CDR1 SGHTA, CDR2 FQGNSA. CDR3 sequence reads: CASSLDLASTDTQYF. CDR3 coding DNA: TGTGCCAGCAGCTTAGATTTAGCGAGCACAGATACGCAGTATTTT.

The CDR3 protein is CASSGREGARGNQPQHF. In DNA, the CDR3 is TGTGCCAGTAGTGGGAGGGAGGGGGCGAGGGGCAATCAGCCCCAGCATTTT. The J gene is TRBJ1-5, the V gene TRBV19; 7 bases align to TRBD1. CDR3 length equals 17 residues. Per germline, CDR1 LNHDA and CDR2 SQIVND (reference sequence). Trimming removed 5 bases from V and 2 bases from J; junction bases left unmatched: 12.

The J gene is TRBJ2-3, the V gene TRBV19; 9 bases map to TRBD1. The CDR3 has 15 amino acids. V trimming: 10 bases; J trimming: 3 bases; junction bases outside the gene matches: 11. The germline V gene has CDR1 LNHDA and CDR2 SQIVND (reference sequence). The CDR3: CATSTRTGATDTQYF. The CDR3 bases are TGTGCCACCTCCACTAGGACAGGGGCAACAGATACGCAGTATTTT.

The chain is built from TRBV2 and TRBJ1-3, with unresolved D. Germline loops: CDR1 SNHLY, CDR2 FYNNEI. There are 15 residues in the CDR3. Trimming left V 2 bases short and J 3 bases short, with 11 bases between. The CDR3 loop is CASSERRGGGNTIYF. The CDR3 DNA reads as TGTGCCAGCAGTGAAAGGCGGGGAGGTGGAAACACCATATATTTT.

The gene calls are TRBV28 and TRBJ2-7, with TRBD1 as a possible D gene (6 bases). The length of the CDR3 is 13 residues. Germline CDR1 is MDHEN and CDR2 is SYDVKM. V lost 3 bases, J lost 7 bases, and 13 bases lay in between. The DNA for the CDR3 is TGTGCCAGCAGTTTGGGCAGGGGCGTAGAGCAGTACTTC. It yields the protein CASSLGRGVEQYF.

V and J are TRBV5-6 and TRBJ1-1; 8 positions agree with TRBD1. The CDR3 length is 13 residues. V was pared by 3 bases and J by 11 bases, with 9 bases of the junction left unmatched. Germline loops: CDR1 SGHDT, CDR2 YYEEEE. CDR3 region: CASSWAGGTVAFF. CDR3 DNA: TGTGCCAGCAGCTGGGCAGGGGGCACAGTGGCTTTCTTT.

This clone was seen just once. J is TRBJ1-1 and V is TRBV9; D might be TRBD1 (6 bases). There are 12 residues in the CDR3. With 0 bases removed from V and 6 bases from J, the gap between germline ends came to 6 bases. Germline V gives CDR1 SGDLS, CDR2 YYNGEE. CDR3 sequence (DNA): TGTGCCAGCAGCGTAGCAGGGGCTGAAGCTTTCTTT. Translated, it gives CASSVAGAEAFF.